Given below is one T cell receptor (beta chain) in context. This sample is drawn from a study of PD-1 blockade in classical Hodgkin lymphoma. CDR1 is MDHEN, CDR2 SYDVKM, per germline. Trimming removed 3 bases from V and 6 bases from J, with 9 bases in between. The CDR3 spans 12 residues. Sequencing was performed with immunoSEQ multiplex PCR; in TCRdb, only in-frame clones are kept and a portion is missing. The sample carries about 97,000 clones, around 80% recorded once. All the patients suffered relapse after autologous stem cell transplantation, and brentuximab vedotin exposure differed. This clonotype was obtained from a human donor with classical Hodgkin lymphoma. The material was peripheral blood mononuclear cells (PBMCs), obtained at baseline. This chain joins TRBV28 and TRBJ2-7; D is undetermined. The CDR3 region has the DNA TGTGCCAGCAGTTTTGGGGTGGTCGAGCAGTACTTC. Translated, it gives CASSFGVVEQYF.